One and the same sample provided the 13 T cell receptor beta chains below, sequenced in a study of T cell responses to AZD1222 COVID-19 vaccine. TCRdb keeps only in-frame clones here, not all; method: immunoSEQ multiplex PCR. Of 85,000 to 120,000 clones in the sample, 90% were seen once. The sample was peripheral blood, taken 28 days after the second AZD1222 dose. The origin of the receptors is an adult who received the AZD1222 COVID-19 vaccine.

The V gene is TRBV10-3, the J gene TRBJ2-3, with TRBD1 matching 10 bases. V lost 6 bases and J lost 2; bases outside the gene matches: 8. This CDR3 contains 16 residues. Germline V gene lookup returns CDR1 ENHRY and CDR2 SYGVKD. CDR3 loop: CAIRDGQGGHTDTQYF. DNA for the CDR3: TGTGCCATCAGGGACGGACAGGGGGGGCACACAGATACGCAGTATTTT.

The chain is built from TRBV28 and TRBJ2-7; 7 positions agree with TRBD2. Germline loops: CDR1 MDHEN, CDR2 SYDVKM. The CDR3 has 15 amino acids. The J segment lost 0 bases and the V segment lost 6 bases, leaving 8 bases of the junction unmatched. The chain's CDR3 is CASRSSGVLSYEQYF. CDR3 sequence (DNA): TGTGCCAGCAGGTCCAGCGGGGTACTCTCCTACGAGCAGTACTTC.

CDR3 nucleotides: TGTGCCAGCAGCAGCCTTAGGACTAGTCTCAATGAGCAGTTCTTC. This encodes CASSSLRTSLNEQFF. V usage is TRBV7-2 and J usage is TRBJ2-1, with 7 bases lining up with TRBD2. The V gene end was trimmed by 5 bases and the J gene end by 6 bases; junction bases not matched to a gene: 10. Germline CDR1 SGHTA, CDR2 FQGNSA. The CDR3 contains 15 residues.

This clone was seen a handful of times. This chain connects TRBV7-3 to TRBJ2-2; no reliable D call. Germline V CDR1 and CDR2: SGHTA, FQGTGA. The CDR3 is made up of 13 amino acids. Trimming stripped 4 bases from V and 2 bases from J, with 5 bases between. Here the CDR3 DNA reads TGTGCCAGCAGCTATAGCAACACCGGGGAGCTGTTTTTT. Translated: CASSYSNTGELFF.

The gene calls are TRBV11-3 and TRBJ1-2; a possible D gene is TRBD1 (6 bases). Trimming cost V 2 bases and J 4 bases, with 20 bases left between them. The CDR3 length is 17 residues. Germline CDR1 is SGHNT and CDR2 is YENEEA. The CDR3 region has the DNA TGTGCCAGCAGCTTACTCGGACAGAGCCCCGAAGCCTATGGCTACACCTTC. Translation gives CASSLLGQSPEAYGYTF.

The V call is TRBV27, the J call TRBJ1-1; D is unresolved. With 2 bases removed from V and 11 bases from J, the gap between germline ends came to 9 bases. The CDR3 has 11 residues. In germline, CDR1 is MNHEY, CDR2 SMNVEV (reference sequence). The CDR3 spells CASSLMGTAFF. CDR3 nucleotide sequence: TGTGCCAGCAGTTTAATGGGAACGGCTTTCTTT.

The rearrangement links TRBV7-3 to TRBJ2-1; TRBD2 agrees at 11 bases. CDR3 length: 15 amino acids. With V trimmed by 5 bases and J by 8 bases, 8 bases remained unmatched. Germline V gene data show CDR1 as SGHTA and CDR2 as FQGTGA. The CDR3 sequence: CASSHTSGGKDEQFF. CDR3 coding DNA: TGTGCCAGCAGCCATACTAGCGGGGGAAAGGATGAGCAGTTCTTC.

The gene calls are TRBV24-1 and TRBJ2-7; TRBD1 agrees at 11 bases. This CDR3 has 13 residues. V shed 10 bases and J 5 bases; nucleotides not matched to a gene: 6. Germline V gives CDR1 KGHDR, CDR2 SFDVKD. The CDR3 DNA sequence: TGTGCCACGAACCGGGGACAGGGGGACGAGCAGTACTTC. This gives the protein CATNRGQGDEQYF.

The chain is built from TRBV5-5 and TRBJ1-3, with a possible D match to TRBD1 (6 bases). This CDR3 comprises 16 residues. Trimming cost V 2 bases and J 0 bases, with 12 bases left between them. Per the germline V gene, CDR1 is SGHKS and CDR2 is YYEKEE (reference sequence). As DNA, the CDR3 is TGTGCCAGCAGCTTTGGACAGTCGCTCTCTGGAAACACCATATATTTT. Residues: CASSFGQSLSGNTIYF.

In the case of this clone: At one end the junction does not follow the germline gene, possibly because of a read error. This chain joins TRBV7-7 and TRBJ2-7; D may correspond to TRBD1 or TRBD2 (6 bases each). Germline values: CDR1 SSHAT, CDR2 FNYEAQ (reference sequence). The CDR3 totals 15 residues. The DNA for the CDR3 is TGTGCTAGCAGCCCCGGGGGACAATTGGCGTACGAGCAGTACTTC. This gives the protein CASSPGGQLAYEQYF.

V is TRBV5-1 and J is TRBJ2-7; TRBD1 agrees at 9 bases. The CDR3 is made up of 16 amino acids. V trimming: 0 bases; J trimming: 2 bases; junction bases outside the gene matches: 6. Germline V gene lookup returns CDR1 SGHRS and CDR2 YFSETQ. Here the CDR3 reads CASSLVSRDRAYEQYF. The DNA of the CDR3 is TGCGCCAGCAGCTTGGTTTCCCGGGACAGGGCCTACGAGCAGTACTTC.

The chain uses TRBV6-5 and TRBJ1-5, with TRBD1 matching 8 bases. CDR1 and CDR2 from the germline V gene are MNHEY and SVGAGI. The CDR3 extends over 13 amino acids. V lost 4 bases, J lost 11 bases, and 7 bases stayed unmatched. CDR3 coding DNA: TGTGCCAGCAGTTCCGACAGGGGTTCGGCCCAGCATTTT. Its protein is CASSSDRGSAQHF.

The V gene is TRBV2, the J gene TRBJ2-5, with TRBD1 as a possible D gene (6 bases). The germline V and J ends were trimmed by 11 bases and 2 bases, with 12 bases remaining between them. Germline V gene sequence: CDR1 SNHLY, CDR2 FYNNEI. This CDR3 is built from 12 residues. The CDR3 loop reads CAGQSLQETQYF. As DNA, the CDR3 is TGTGCCGGACAGAGTCTACAAGAGACCCAGTACTTC.